The entry below gives a single TCR beta chain sequence along with its context. These data come from a study of control samples from healthy donors and cancer patients. CDR3 length equals 17 residues. Germline V gives CDR1 SGDLS, CDR2 YYNGEE. V was pared by 0 bases and J by 2 bases, with 14 bases between. Assay used: immunoSEQ multiplex PCR; TCRdb lists only in-frame clones, some missing. Of tens of thousands of clones detected, more than 80% appear once; the ten largest clones hold approximately 1.5%. The sequenced sample consisted of blood. This clonotype was obtained from a woman aged 25 to 39 in good health. The gene calls are TRBV9 and TRBJ1-4, with a possible D match to TRBD1 (5 bases). The CDR3 region has the DNA TGTGCCAGCAGCGTAGGGGGGATGGGCCCTACTAATGAAAAACTGTTTTTT. Its protein product is CASSVGGMGPTNEKLFF. Variable domain in full (rest from reference TRBV9 and TRBJ1-4): DSGVTQTPKHLITATGQRVTLRCSPRSGDLSVYWYQQSLDQGLQFLIQYYNGEERAKGNILERFSAQQFPDLHSELNLSSLELGDSALYFCASSVGGMGPTNEKLFFGSGTQLSVL.